The source of this TCR beta chain is a study of T cell repertoires in cytomegalovirus infection. Study context: Signatures in public TCR beta sequences pointed to both CMV infection and matching HLA type.

The CDR3 extends over 11 amino acids. V gave up 4 bases and J gave up 3 bases, with 6 bases separating them. Germline V gene data show CDR1 as SQVTM and CDR2 as ANQGSEA. TCRdb ran MiXCR on the reads and lists one entry per CDR3 protein. The repertoire holds more than 150,000 distinct CDR3 sequences, with approximately 19% as singletons. The origin of this receptor is a human donor in good health (CMV status not recorded). Some clones in this sample may be carry-over from other donors' samples. The J gene is TRBJ1-2, the V gene TRBV29-1; D is unresolved. Source material: PBMCs. In DNA, the CDR3 is TGCAGCGTTGGAGGGTACTATGGCTACACCTTC. Its translation is CSVGGYYGYTF.